This T cell receptor (beta chain) was recovered during a study of blood T cell repertoires in COVID-19. As for the study in general: Samples taken during acute and convalescent COVID-19 were collected in the United States, Italy and Spain.

Trimming stripped 7 bases from V and 9 bases from J, with 13 bases between. This CDR3 contains 12 residues. CDR1 is MNHEY, CDR2 SVGAGI, per germline. The protocol was immunoSEQ multiplex PCR, while the TCRdb copy is restricted to in-frame clones and leaves out a portion. The table records over 80,000 clones, roughly 70% of them present only once. Sample: peripheral blood. The rearrangement links TRBV6-5 to TRBJ2-1; D uncertain. This receptor was obtained from a man aged 65-85 years with COVID-19, enrolled during active disease. The CDR3 reads CASTSNPGEQFF. The CDR3 bases are TGTGCCAGCACTTCCAATCCCGGTGAGCAGTTCTTC.